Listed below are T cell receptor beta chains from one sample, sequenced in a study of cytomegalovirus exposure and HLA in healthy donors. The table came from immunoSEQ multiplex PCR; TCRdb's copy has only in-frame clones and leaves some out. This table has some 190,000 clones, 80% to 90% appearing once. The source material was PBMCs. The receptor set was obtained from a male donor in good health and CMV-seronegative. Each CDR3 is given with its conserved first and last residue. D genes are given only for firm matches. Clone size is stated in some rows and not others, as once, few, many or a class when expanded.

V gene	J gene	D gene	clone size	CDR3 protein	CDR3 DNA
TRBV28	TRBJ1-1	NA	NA	CASRGRPEAFF	TGTGCCAGCAGGGGGCGGCCTGAAGCTTTCTTT
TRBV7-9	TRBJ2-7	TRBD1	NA	CASSLPGTGDNEQYF	TGTGCCAGCAGCTTACCTGGGACAGGGGATAACGAGCAGTACTTC
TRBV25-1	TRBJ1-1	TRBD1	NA	CASSEGTGANTEAFF	TGTGCCAGCAGTGAAGGGACAGGGGCTAACACTGAAGCTTTCTTT
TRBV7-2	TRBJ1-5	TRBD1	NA	CASRERQGDSNQPQHF	TGTGCCAGCAGGGAACGACAGGGTGATAGCAATCAGCCCCAGCATTTT
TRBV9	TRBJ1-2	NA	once	CASSVVSDYGYTF	TGTGCCAGCAGCGTAGTGAGCGACTATGGCTACACCTTC
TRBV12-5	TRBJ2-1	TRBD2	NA	CASGASGGADEQFF	TGTGCTAGTGGTGCGAGCGGGGGGGCCGATGAGCAGTTCTTC
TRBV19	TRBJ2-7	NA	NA	CASSIQDYSYEQYF	TGTGCCAGTAGTATTCAGGATTACTCCTACGAGCAGTACTTC
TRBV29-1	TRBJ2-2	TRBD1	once	CSVGRDSNTGELFF	TGCAGCGTTGGCCGGGACAGCAACACCGGGGAGCTGTTTTTT
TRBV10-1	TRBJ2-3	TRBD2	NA	CASSNSGTSGRATDTQYF	TGCGCCAGCAGTAATAGCGGGACTAGCGGGAGGGCGACAGATACGCAGTATTTT
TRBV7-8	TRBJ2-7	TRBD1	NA	CASSLYGQGGNEQYF	TGTGCCAGCAGCTTATACGGACAGGGTGGAAACGAGCAGTACTTC
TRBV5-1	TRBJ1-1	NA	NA	CASSLEQGTPGSEAFF	TGCGCCAGCAGCTTGGAGCAGGGGACCCCAGGAAGTGAAGCTTTCTTT
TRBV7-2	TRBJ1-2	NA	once	CASSLSPLEDYGYPF	TGTGCCAGCAGCTTATCCCCTCTGGAGGACTATGGCTACCCCTTC
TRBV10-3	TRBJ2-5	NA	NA	CAISESQNQETQYF	TGTGCCATCAGTGAGTCGCAGAACCAAGAGACCCAGTACTTC
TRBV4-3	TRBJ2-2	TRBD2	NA	CASSLDGGAGYTGELFF	TGCGCCAGCAGCCTCGACGGGGGGGCTGGCTACACCGGGGAGCTGTTTTTT
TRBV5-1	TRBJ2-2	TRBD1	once	CASSLGQGANTGELFF	TGCGCCAGCAGCTTGGGACAGGGGGCTAACACCGGGGAGCTGTTTTTT
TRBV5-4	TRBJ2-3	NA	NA	CALQRGGRPTDTQYF	TGTGCCCTGCAGAGAGGTGGGAGGCCCACAGATACGCAGTATTTT
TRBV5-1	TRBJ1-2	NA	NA	CASSLHVGRGYTF	TGCGCCAGCAGCTTGCATGTGGGGCGAGGCTACACCTTC
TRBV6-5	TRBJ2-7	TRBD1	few	CASSLGGGYEQYF	TGTGCCAGCAGTCTAGGGGGCGGCTACGAGCAGTACTTC
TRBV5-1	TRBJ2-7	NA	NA	CASSGAGSLGEQYF	TGCGCCAGCAGCGGGGCCGGGTCACTGGGGGAGCAGTACTTC
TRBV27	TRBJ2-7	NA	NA	CASSFRGTYEQYF	TGTGCCAGCAGTTTCCGCGGGACCTACGAGCAGTACTTC
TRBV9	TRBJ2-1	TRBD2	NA	CASSVVAGGLSYNEQFF	TGTGCCAGCAGCGTAGTGGCGGGGGGCCTCTCCTACAATGAGCAGTTCTTC
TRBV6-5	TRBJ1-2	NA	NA	CASRRAGGYGYTF	TGTGCCAGCAGGAGGGCCGGAGGGTATGGCTACACCTTC
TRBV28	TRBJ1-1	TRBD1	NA	CAISGGNTEAFF	TGTGCCATCTCAGGGGGCAACACTGAAGCTTTCTTT
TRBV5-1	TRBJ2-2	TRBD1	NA	CASSSRPGQGWSITGELFF	TGCGCCAGCAGCTCCCGACCGGGACAGGGCTGGAGTATCACCGGGGAGCTGTTTTTT
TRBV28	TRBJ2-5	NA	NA	CASSPVQGKYQETQYF	TGTGCCAGCAGCCCTGTGCAGGGAAAGTACCAAGAGACCCAGTACTTC
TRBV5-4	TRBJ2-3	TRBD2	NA	CASSLGGGSGADTQYF	TGTGCCAGCAGCTTGGGTGGGGGGAGCGGGGCAGATACGCAGTATTTT
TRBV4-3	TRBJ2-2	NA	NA	CASSQVPGDTGELFF	TGCGCCAGCAGCCAAGTACCCGGGGACACCGGGGAGCTGTTTTTT
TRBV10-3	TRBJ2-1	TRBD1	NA	CAISDGQGARNEQFF	TGTGCCATCAGTGATGGGCAGGGGGCAAGGAATGAGCAGTTCTTC
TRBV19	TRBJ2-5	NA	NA	CASRSEAEAQYF	TGTGCCAGTAGGTCGGAGGCCGAGGCCCAGTACTTC
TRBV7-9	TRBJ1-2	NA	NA	CASSRRGDGYTF	TGTGCCAGCAGCCGCCGCGGGGATGGCTACACCTTC
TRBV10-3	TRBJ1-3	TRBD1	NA	CAISVGTGSGNTIYF	TGTGCCATCAGTGTTGGGACAGGTAGCGGAAACACCATATATTTT
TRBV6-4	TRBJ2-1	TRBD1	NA	CASSPGTGGNEQFF	TGTGCCAGCAGTCCCGGGACAGGGGGCAATGAGCAGTTCTTC
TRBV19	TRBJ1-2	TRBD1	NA	CASSDPDRAYGYTF	TGTGCCAGTAGTGACCCGGACAGGGCCTATGGCTACACCTTC
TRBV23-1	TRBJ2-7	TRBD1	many	CASLRTGVSYEQYF	TGCGCCAGCCTTAGAACAGGGGTCTCCTACGAGCAGTACTTC
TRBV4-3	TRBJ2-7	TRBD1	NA	CASSQADRGYEQYF	TGCGCCAGCAGCCAAGCGGACAGGGGGTACGAGCAGTACTTC
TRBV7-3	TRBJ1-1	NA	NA	CASSPRGGMNTEAFF	TGTGCCAGCAGCCCCCGAGGGGGAATGAACACTGAAGCTTTCTTT
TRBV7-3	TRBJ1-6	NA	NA	CASSPDGGNSPLHF	TGTGCCAGCAGCCCGGACGGAGGCAATTCACCCCTCCACTTT
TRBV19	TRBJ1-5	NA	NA	CASSLDFTWPQHF	TGTGCCAGTAGTCTCGACTTTACTTGGCCCCAGCATTTT
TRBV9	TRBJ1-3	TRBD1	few	CASSDRGTSGNTIYF	TGTGCCAGCAGCGACAGGGGCACCTCTGGAAACACCATATATTTT
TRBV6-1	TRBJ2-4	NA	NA	CASSEESGAKTYLAKNIQYF	TGTGCCAGCAGTGAAGAATCTGGGGCCAAAACGTACCTAGCCAAAAACATTCAGTACTTC
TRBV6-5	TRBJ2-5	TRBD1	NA	CASSRPGQGQETQYF	TGTGCCAGCAGTAGACCGGGACAGGGCCAAGAGACCCAGTACTTC
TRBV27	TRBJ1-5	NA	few	CASSSFSGTRNQPQHF	TGTGCCAGCAGTTCCTTTTCCGGGACACGCAATCAGCCCCAGCATTTT
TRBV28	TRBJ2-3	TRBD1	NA	CASSFRDRGKDTQYF	TGTGCCAGCAGTTTCCGGGACAGGGGGAAGGATACGCAGTATTTT
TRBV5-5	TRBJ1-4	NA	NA	CASSLRGDEKLFF	TGTGCCAGCAGCTTGCGGGGGGATGAAAAACTGTTTTTT
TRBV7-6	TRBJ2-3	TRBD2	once	CASSSGLAGVGDTQYF	TGTGCCAGCAGCTCGGGGCTAGCGGGAGTTGGAGATACGCAGTATTTT
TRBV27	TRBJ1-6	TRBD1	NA	CASSSLRGQGANSPLHF	TGTGCCAGCAGTTCTCTACGGGGACAGGGGGCTAATTCACCCCTCCACTTT
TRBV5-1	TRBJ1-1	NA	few	CASSLFGVEAFF	TGCGCCAGCAGCTTGTTCGGGGTTGAAGCTTTCTTT
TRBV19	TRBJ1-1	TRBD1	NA	CASNDRGSGEAFF	TGTGCCAGTAACGACAGGGGCTCGGGAGAAGCTTTCTTT
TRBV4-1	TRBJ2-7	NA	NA	CASSLHSSYEQYF	TGCGCCAGCAGCCTCCATTCCTCCTACGAGCAGTACTTC
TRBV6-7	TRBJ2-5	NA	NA	CASRGGQETQYF	TGTGCCAGCAGGGGGGGACAAGAGACCCAGTACTTC
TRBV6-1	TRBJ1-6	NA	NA	CASSENHGQDSPLHF	TGTGCCAGCAGTGAAAACCATGGGCAGGATTCACCCCTCCACTTT
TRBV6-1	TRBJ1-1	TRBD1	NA	CASRRGHGNTEAFF	TGTGCCAGCAGGAGGGGGCATGGGAACACTGAAGCTTTCTTT
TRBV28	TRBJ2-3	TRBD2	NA	CATKGGVDTQYF	TGTGCCACCAAGGGAGGGGTAGATACGCAGTATTTT
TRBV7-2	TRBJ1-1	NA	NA	CASSDLGGGTEAFF	TGTGCCAGCAGCGACTTAGGGGGGGGCACTGAAGCTTTCTTT